This T cell receptor (beta chain) was documented in a study of cytomegalovirus exposure and HLA in healthy donors. Notes on the study in general: Later work associated fewer than 20,000 TCR beta sequences with HLA alleles at 0.05 false discovery rate. One cluster of highly shared sequence variants probably arose as a sequencing artifact.

CDR3 length: 19 amino acids. The V gene lost 4 bases and the J gene lost 0 bases, with 24 bases spanning the gap. This clone was seen a handful of times. Its antigen is not identified. Researchers ran the PCR with 60 Vbeta and 13 Jbeta primers. Repertoires were generated with immunoSEQ multiplex PCR, while TCRdb's copy carries only in-frame clones and drops some. The table includes about 100,000 clones, 9.5% to 13% detected once. The gene calls are TRBV23-1 and TRBJ2-5; D possibly corresponds to TRBD1 (5 bases). TRBV23-1 is noted as an ORF with a role that remains uncertain. Sequenced input: PBMCs. This receptor was taken from a man in his forties in good health and CMV-seropositive. CDR3 loop: CASSRIVQARVKDQETQYF. The CDR3 DNA sequence: TGCGCCAGCAGTCGTATTGTACAGGCCAGGGTGAAAGACCAAGAGACCCAGTACTTC.